The entry below describes one T cell receptor beta chain. The V and J ends lost 1 base and 8 bases respectively, with 13 bases between them. The CDR3 has 14 amino acids. The data were obtained in a study of identical twins. TCRdb re-called the 5' RACE reads through MiXCR, storing one row per CDR3 protein. The data contain 450,000 or so distinct CDR3 sequences, roughly an eighth of them singletons. These data also featured in a second study, about yellow fever vaccine responses in identical twins. In that study: Twin vaccine T cell responses reportedly seemed partly convergent, partly personalized.

V gene TRBV12-3 or TRBV12-4 combines with J gene TRBJ2-3; D may be TRBD1 (6 bases). The receptor comes from a woman aged 18 to 35 in good health. Sequencing was carried out using CD4+ T cells sorted from blood. CDR3 region: CASSLDRAVVTQYF. CDR3 nucleotides: TGTGCCAGCAGTTTAGACAGGGCCGTGGTTACGCAGTATTTT.